Listed below are T cell receptor beta chains from one sample, sequenced in a study of cytomegalovirus exposure and HLA in healthy donors. The protocol was immunoSEQ multiplex PCR, while the TCRdb copy is restricted to in-frame clones and leaves out a portion. Among roughly 140,000 clones, 73% were seen once, and the ten largest hold around an eighth. Sequenced sample: PBMCs. These receptors all stem from a human donor in good health. CDR3s include the opening cysteine and the closing phenylalanine or tryptophan. D genes are given only for firm matches. Clone sizes are given selectively: once, few, many, or a class where the clone is expanded.

TRBV6-4,.,TRBD1,TRBJ1-4,TGTGCCAGCAGTTCCACTTCGACAGGGGGTTTGGAAAAACTGTTTTTT,CASSSTSTGGLEKLFF
TRBV4-1,.,.,TRBJ2-5,TGCGCCAGCAGCCACGGGGTTGGGACCCAGTACTTC,CASSHGVGTQYF
TRBV7-6,.,TRBD2,TRBJ2-1,TGTGCCAGCAGCCCAGCGGCGGGAGGGTTCTACAATGAGCAGTTCTTC,CASSPAAGGFYNEQFF
TRBV7-3,.,TRBD2,TRBJ2-3,TGTGCCAGCAGCGCACAGCTACTAGCGGGGGGCACAGATACGCAGTATTTT,CASSAQLLAGGTDTQYF
TRBV29-1,.,.,TRBJ2-2,TGCAGCGCCATGGACAGCAACACCGGGGAGCTGTTTTTT,CSAMDSNTGELFF
TRBV14,.,.,TRBJ1-2,TGTGCCAGCAGCCAAGATTTAGGGGACTTTGGCTACACCTTC,CASSQDLGDFGYTF
TRBV19,.,.,TRBJ1-1,TGTGCCAGTAGTATACAGGGCATCCCTGAAGCTTTCTTT,CASSIQGIPEAFF
TRBV28,.,TRBD1,TRBJ2-2,TGTGCCAGCACTTACAGGGGCACCGGGGAGCTGTTTTTT,CASTYRGTGELFF
TRBV6-6,.,.,TRBJ1-3,TGTGCCAGCAGTAAGAGGACAGCCTCTGGAAACACCATATATTTT,CASSKRTASGNTIYF
TRBV2,.,TRBD1,TRBJ2-2,TGTGCCAGCAGGGGTACAGGGGGCCCTAACACCGGGGAGCTGTTTTTT,CASRGTGGPNTGELFF
TRBV5-4,.,TRBD2,TRBJ2-7,TGTGCCAGCAGCTTTGGGACTAGCGGGAGTGCCTACGAGCAGTACTTC,CASSFGTSGSAYEQYF
TRBV18,.,TRBD1,TRBJ1-1,TGTGCCAGCTCACCGGGGACAGGGGCCCCCATGAACACTGAAGCTTTCTTT,CASSPGTGAPMNTEAFF
TRBV29-1,.,.,TRBJ2-4,TGCAGCGTTGGGGCAGCTCTAGCCAAAAACATTCAGTACTTC,CSVGAALAKNIQYF
TRBV19,once,.,TRBJ1-4,TGTGCCAGTAGTCCCCCCAGGGCTACTAATGAAAAACTGTTTTTT,CASSPPRATNEKLFF
TRBV2,.,TRBD1,TRBJ2-7,TGTGCCAGCAGTGTGGGGACAGGGATGAGCGAGCAGTACTTC,CASSVGTGMSEQYF
TRBV28,few,.,TRBJ1-4,TGTGCCAGCAGTTTAGGAGGAGCAACTAATGAAAAACTGTTTTTT,CASSLGGATNEKLFF
TRBV11-1,.,.,TRBJ2-1,TGTGCCAGCAGCTTGGGAGCGGGTCTCTACAATGAGCAGTTCTTC,CASSLGAGLYNEQFF
TRBV15,once,TRBD1,TRBJ1-2,TGTGCCACCAGCAGAGCACTGGGACAGGGGGCGTTGCTCTATGGCTACACCTTC,CATSRALGQGALLYGYTF
TRBV2,few,TRBD1,TRBJ1-5,TGTGCCAGCAGCAAGGACAGGGGGCATCAGCCCCAGCATTTT,CASSKDRGHQPQHF
TRBV7-9,few,TRBD1,TRBJ1-2,TGTGCCAGCAGCTTAGAGGACAGGGACGACTATGGCTACACCTTC,CASSLEDRDDYGYTF
TRBV7-9,few,.,TRBJ1-3,TGTGCCAGCGCCTACAGTTCGCCTGGAAACACCATATATTTT,CASAYSSPGNTIYF
TRBV7-9,.,.,TRBJ2-6,TGTGCCATCTTTACTGGGGCCAACGTCCTGACTTTC,CAIFTGANVLTF
TRBV7-9,.,.,TRBJ2-1,TGTGCCAGCAGCTTAGCGACGGGGGTCAATGAGCAGTTCTTC,CASSLATGVNEQFF
TRBV11-2,.,.,TRBJ1-2,TGTGCCAGCAGCTTATCTGGACTGAATGGAGGCTACACCTTC,CASSLSGLNGGYTF
TRBV9,.,TRBD2,TRBJ2-1,TGTGCCAGCAGCGTAGAGGGACGAGGGAGGGCCTACAATGAGCAGTTCTTC,CASSVEGRGRAYNEQFF
TRBV7-6,once,TRBD1,TRBJ2-6,TGTGCCAGCAGTCCGACAGGGGCAGCAATCTCTGGGGCCAACGTCCTGACTTTC,CASSPTGAAISGANVLTF
TRBV15,.,.,TRBJ1-3,TGTGCCACCAGCAGATCAGGGGCTGGAAACACCATATATTTT,CATSRSGAGNTIYF
TRBV9,.,TRBD1,TRBJ1-2,TGTGCCAGCAGCGCGGGACAGGGAAGAGGCTACACCTTC,CASSAGQGRGYTF
TRBV12-5,.,.,TRBJ2-2,TGTGCTAGTGGTTTGGTACTAAGGCGGGAGAACACCGGGGAGCTGTTTTTT,CASGLVLRRENTGELFF
TRBV5-4,.,TRBD2,TRBJ2-3,TGTGCCAGCAGATCGGGACTAGCGGGGTACACAGATACGCAGTATTTT,CASRSGLAGYTDTQYF
TRBV5-4,few,.,TRBJ1-6,TGTGCCAGCAGCGATGACAGCTACTCCTATAATTCACCCCTCCACTTT,CASSDDSYSYNSPLHF
TRBV5-1,.,.,TRBJ1-1,TGCGCCAGCAGCTTGGTCGGAGACGGTTATACTGAAGCTTTCTTT,CASSLVGDGYTEAFF
TRBV12-2,few,.,TRBJ1-1,TGTGCAAGTCGACAACAGGGAGTGAACACTGAAGCTTTCTTT,CASRQQGVNTEAFF
TRBV6-1,.,TRBD1,TRBJ2-7,TGTGCCAGCAGACCGGGACAGGGGGTGTACGAGCAGTACTTC,CASRPGQGVYEQYF
TRBV7-9,.,.,TRBJ2-7,TGTGCCAGCAGCTCGGACAGCCACGAGCAGTACTTC,CASSSDSHEQYF
TRBV9,few,TRBD2,TRBJ2-5,TGTGCCAGCAGTCCTAGCGGGGGGGCCGGGGAGACCCAGTACTTC,CASSPSGGAGETQYF
TRBV7-2,.,TRBD1,TRBJ2-3,TGTGCCAGCAGCTTACCAACAGGGGGCTATGGCACAGATACGCAGTATTTT,CASSLPTGGYGTDTQYF
TRBV5-8,.,TRBD1,TRBJ2-1,TGTGCCAGCACCCTCTCAGGGGGCTACCAGCAGTTCTTC,CASTLSGGYQQFF
TRBV6-6,many,.,TRBJ1-1,TGTGCCAGCAGTTACTCATCGGGGGACTCTTTCTTT,CASSYSSGDSFF
TRBV9,.,TRBD1,TRBJ1-1,TGTGCCAGCAGCGTAGAGGGACAGGGGAACACTGAAGCTTTCTTT,CASSVEGQGNTEAFF
TRBV20-1,once,.,TRBJ2-3,TGCAGTGCTCCTCGGACAGAAACGCAGTATTTT,CSAPRTETQYF
TRBV5-5,.,.,TRBJ1-4,TGTGCCAGCAGCCAGGAATCCAGGGTGTTACTTGGGGAAAAACTGTTTTTT,CASSQESRVLLGEKLFF
TRBV6-4,.,TRBD2,TRBJ2-7,TGTGCCAGCAGTGACAGGGGACTAGCGGGAGCGGGGACCTACGAGCAGTACTTC,CASSDRGLAGAGTYEQYF
TRBV6-6,.,TRBD1,TRBJ1-2,TGTGCCAGCAGTTACGAGACAGGGAATTTTAACTATGGCTACACCTTC,CASSYETGNFNYGYTF
TRBV10-2,few,.,TRBJ2-1,TGCGCCAGCAGTGAGACGGGTTCCAGCGGTGAGCAGTTCTTC,CASSETGSSGEQFF
TRBV7-9,few,TRBD2,TRBJ2-1,TGTGCCAGCAGCTTAGCGGGACTAGCTCCCAATGAGCAGTTCTTC,CASSLAGLAPNEQFF
TRBV2,.,TRBD1,TRBJ1-5,TGTGCCAGCAGTGACAGGGGGTATCAGCCCCAGCATTTT,CASSDRGYQPQHF
TRBV2,.,TRBD1,TRBJ1-6,TGTGCCAGCAGTCCGGGACAGGGCGATTCACCCCTCCACTTT,CASSPGQGDSPLHF
TRBV7-8,.,.,TRBJ2-5,TGTGCCAGCAGCAACCGGGCAGGAGGGGTCCAAGAGACCCAGTACTTC,CASSNRAGGVQETQYF